Sequencing of this T cell receptor (beta chain) was carried out in a study of blood T cell repertoires in COVID-19. Whole-study context: Sample material is recorded as cDNA or gDNA derived from T cells, B-cell-depleted T cells, or PBMCs.

Germline loops: CDR1 SGHAT, CDR2 FQNNGV. V lost 2 bases and J lost 0, with 7 bases in between. This CDR3 spans 15 amino acids. Clones were read by immunoSEQ multiplex PCR, and TCRdb kept only the in-frame ones, dropping some. The repertoire holds 300,000 to 350,000 clones, approximately 83% seen once, with approximately 4.6% in the top ten. Participant ages covered about 18 to 100 years across about 22 US areas. This receptor was taken from a woman between 40 and 50 years old with acute COVID-19. The rearrangement uses TRBV11-2 and TRBJ1-4; D unresolved. The sample consisted of PBMCs or T cells enriched from blood (not recorded which). CDR3 loop: CASSLRRATNEKLFF. The CDR3 bases are TGTGCCAGCAGCTTACGCCGGGCAACTAATGAAAAACTGTTTTTT.